The 8 T cell receptor beta chains presented below share a single source sample, sequenced in a study of T cell changes during pregnancy in multiple sclerosis. This table comes from immunoSEQ multiplex PCR, and its TCRdb copy is limited to in-frame clones, with some not included. This table has over 45,000 clones, about 92% appearing once. Material: CD4+ T cells from peripheral blood mononuclear cells, obtained in the second trimester of pregnancy. All receptors derive from a female donor with multiple sclerosis, enrolled in a pregnancy study.

The rearrangement uses TRBV19 and TRBJ1-5; D is unresolved. The germline gives CDR1 LNHDA, CDR2 SQIVND (reference sequence). V was pared by 7 bases and J by 4 bases, with 23 bases between. CDR3 length: 17 amino acids. DNA of the CDR3: TGTGCCAGTAAAGGACCGGGCGGGGTAGGTTGGAATCAGCCCCAGCATTTT. Protein sequence: CASKGPGGVGWNQPQHF. Full variable domain (outside the CDR3, taken from reference TRBV19 and TRBJ1-5): DGGITQSPKYLFRKEGQNVTLSCEQNLNHDAMYWYRQDPGQGLRLIYYSQIVNDFQKGDIAEGYSVSREKKESFPLTVTSAQKNPTAFYLCASKGPGGVGWNQPQHFGDGTRLSIL.

V gene TRBV7-6 combines with J gene TRBJ2-1, with TRBD2 matching over 13 bases. The CDR3 is made up of 15 amino acids. V was clipped by 4 bases and J by 7 bases; unmatched bases: 4. Germline CDR1 SGHVS, CDR2 FNYEAQ. The CDR3 sequence is CASSSGLAGTNEQFF. In nucleotides, the CDR3 is TGTGCCAGCAGCTCGGGACTAGCGGGGACTAATGAGCAGTTCTTC.

The chain combines TRBV28 with TRBJ2-3, with 10 positions matching TRBD1. Per the germline V gene, CDR1 is MDHEN and CDR2 is SYDVKM. V lost 5 bases, J lost 0 bases, and 14 bases stayed unmatched. The CDR3 contains 19 residues. CDR3 residues: CASSILPPGTGVSTDTQYF. The CDR3 coding sequence is TGTGCCAGCAGTATACTCCCCCCCGGGACAGGGGTTAGCACAGATACGCAGTATTTT.

The V gene is TRBV2, the J gene TRBJ2-3, with TRBD1 matching over 8 bases. The V segment lost 5 bases and the J segment 1 base; nucleotides outside the gene matches: 5. Germline loops: CDR1 SNHLY, CDR2 FYNNEI. The CDR3 spans 15 residues. CDR3 sequence reads: CASSNVGQGTDTQYF. CDR3 nucleotide sequence: TGTGCCAGCAGTAACGTGGGACAGGGCACAGATACGCAGTATTTT.

This chain connects TRBV28 to TRBJ2-7; 8 nucleotides align to TRBD2. With V trimmed by 2 bases and J by 1 base, 16 bases remained unmatched. Germline CDR1 reads MDHEN; CDR2 reads SYDVKM. The CDR3 runs 19 residues. The CDR3 sequence: CASSLRSPWGSGMSYEQYF. DNA of the CDR3: TGTGCCAGCAGTTTACGGTCGCCCTGGGGTAGCGGGATGTCCTACGAGCAGTACTTC.

V usage is TRBV27 and J usage is TRBJ2-7, with 7 bases fitting TRBD2. The CDR3 spans 16 residues. Germline CDR1 reads MNHEY; CDR2 reads SMNVEV (reference sequence). Trimming removed 4 bases from V and 3 bases from J; junction bases left unmatched: 12. The CDR3: CASSSAPGGLNYEQYF. The CDR3 nucleotides are TGTGCCAGCAGTTCCGCCCCCGGGGGGTTAAACTACGAGCAGTACTTC.

The chain uses TRBV30 and TRBJ1-2; D possibly corresponds to TRBD1 (6 bases). Trimming shortened V by 1 base and J by 1 base, and 13 bases separated the two germline ends. Germline lookup yields CDR1 GTSNPN and CDR2 SVGIG (reference sequence). This CDR3 contains 15 residues. DNA of the CDR3: TGTGCCTGGAGTGCAGGACAGCGCAGTAACTATGGCTACACCTTC. Its protein is CAWSAGQRSNYGYTF.

This chain uses TRBV7-2 with TRBJ2-2; D not resolved. V lost 7 bases and J 1 base, leaving 10 bases between the germline ends. Germline lookup yields CDR1 SGHTA and CDR2 FQGNSA. The length of the CDR3 is 14 residues. Here the CDR3 DNA reads TGTGCCAGCACCCCAGAGGTGAACACCGGGGAGCTGTTTTTT. Its protein product is CASTPEVNTGELFF.